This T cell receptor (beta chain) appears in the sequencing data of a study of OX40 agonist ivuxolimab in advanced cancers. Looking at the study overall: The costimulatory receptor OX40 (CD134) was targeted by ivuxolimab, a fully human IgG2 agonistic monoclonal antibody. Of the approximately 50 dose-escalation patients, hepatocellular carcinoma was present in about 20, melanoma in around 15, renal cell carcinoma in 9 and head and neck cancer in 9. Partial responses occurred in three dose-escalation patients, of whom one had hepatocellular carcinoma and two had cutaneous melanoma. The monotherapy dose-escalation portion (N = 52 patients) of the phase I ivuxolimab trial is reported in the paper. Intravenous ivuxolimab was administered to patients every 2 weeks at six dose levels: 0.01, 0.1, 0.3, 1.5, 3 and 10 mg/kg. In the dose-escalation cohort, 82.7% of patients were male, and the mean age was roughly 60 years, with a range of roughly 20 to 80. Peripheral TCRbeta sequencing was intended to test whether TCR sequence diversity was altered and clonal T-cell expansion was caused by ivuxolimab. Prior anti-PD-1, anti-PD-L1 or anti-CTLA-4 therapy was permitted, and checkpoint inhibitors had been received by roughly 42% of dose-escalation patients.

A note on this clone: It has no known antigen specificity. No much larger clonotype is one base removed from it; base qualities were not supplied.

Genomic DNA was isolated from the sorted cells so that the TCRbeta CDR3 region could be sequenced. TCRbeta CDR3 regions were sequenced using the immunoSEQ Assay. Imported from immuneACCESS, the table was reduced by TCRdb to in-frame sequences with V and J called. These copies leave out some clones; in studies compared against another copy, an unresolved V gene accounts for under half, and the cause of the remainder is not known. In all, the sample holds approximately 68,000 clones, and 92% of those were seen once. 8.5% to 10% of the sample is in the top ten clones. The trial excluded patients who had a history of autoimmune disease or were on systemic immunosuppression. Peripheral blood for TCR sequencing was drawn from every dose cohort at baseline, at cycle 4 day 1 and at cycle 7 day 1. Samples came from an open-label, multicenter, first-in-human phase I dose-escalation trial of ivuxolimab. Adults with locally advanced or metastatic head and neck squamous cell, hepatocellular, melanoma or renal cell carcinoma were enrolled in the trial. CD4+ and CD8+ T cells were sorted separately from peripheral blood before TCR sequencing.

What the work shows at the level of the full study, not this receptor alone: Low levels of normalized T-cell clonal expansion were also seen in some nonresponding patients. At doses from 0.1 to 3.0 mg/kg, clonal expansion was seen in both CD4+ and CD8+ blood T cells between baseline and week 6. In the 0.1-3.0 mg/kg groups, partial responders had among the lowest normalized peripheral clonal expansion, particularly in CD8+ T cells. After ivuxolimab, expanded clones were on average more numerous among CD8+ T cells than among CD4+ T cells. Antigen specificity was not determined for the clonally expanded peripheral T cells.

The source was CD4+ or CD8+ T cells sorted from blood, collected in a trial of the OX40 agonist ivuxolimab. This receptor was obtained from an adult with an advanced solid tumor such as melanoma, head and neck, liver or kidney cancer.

This receptor carries the CDR3 CASSLGGNGEQFF. The nucleotide sequence reads as follows: TGTGCCAGCAGCTTAGGTGGTAACGGTGAGCAGTTCTTC. The receptor chain draws on TRBV7-9 and TRBJ2-1, with the D gene uncertain. Looking up the germline V gene (reference sequence) yields CDR1 SEHNR and CDR2 FQNEAQ. The junction carries 10 bases between V and J, which are trimmed by 1 base and 9 bases respectively. The CDR3 numbers 13 residues from cysteine through phenylalanine. Kept here is only the CDR3 DNA, which spans 39 bases and is read in frame from base 1.